The rows below give T cell receptor beta chains drawn from one sample of a study of T cells in localized non-small cell lung cancer. Clones were read by immunoSEQ multiplex PCR, and TCRdb kept only the in-frame ones, dropping some. This table has roughly 7,800 clones, approximately 93% appearing once. The sample consisted of peripheral blood, taken before any cancer treatment. These receptors were taken from a woman aged 35-75 years with stage I lung adenocarcinoma. Each CDR3 is given with its conserved first and last residue. D genes are given only for firm matches. Rows may omit the clone size; those that give it use once, few, many or a size class.

j_gene,v_gene,d_gene,abundance,CDR3nt,CDR3aa
TRBJ2-3,TRBV7-9,.,.,TGTGCCAGCAGCTTAGCTACGACAGATACGCAGTATTTT,CASSLATTDTQYF
TRBJ2-2,TRBV5-8,TRBD1,once,TGTGCCAGCAGCGTGGACAGGGTCTGGGAGCTGTTTTTT,CASSVDRVWELFF
TRBJ1-1,TRBV28,TRBD1,.,TGTGCCAGCAGAACCGGGACAGGGGTCACTGAAGCTTTCTTT,CASRTGTGVTEAFF
TRBJ2-7,TRBV27,.,.,TGTGCCACTCGGAGGACCCCCTACGAGCAGTACTTC,CATRRTPYEQYF
TRBJ2-2,TRBV2,TRBD1,.,TGTGCCACCAACATTGGACAGGGCGGGACCGGGGAGCTGTTTTTT,CATNIGQGGTGELFF
TRBJ2-6,TRBV5-1,.,.,TGCGCCAGCAGCCCGGCCCCCGGGGCCAACGTCCTGACTTTC,CASSPAPGANVLTF
TRBJ1-3,TRBV12-5,TRBD1,.,TGTGCTAGTGGTTTGGTTCAAGGACAGGGCCCCTTCATCTCTGGAAACACCATATATTTT,CASGLVQGQGPFISGNTIYF
TRBJ1-2,TRBV18,.,.,TGTGCCAGCTCAAGATTACCGTTTAATAATGGCTACACCTTC,CASSRLPFNNGYTF
TRBJ2-1,TRBV7-9,TRBD2,.,TGTGCCAGCAGCTTAGCGAGTGGCGGGGGTCGTGAGCAGTTCTTC,CASSLASGGGREQFF
TRBJ2-2,TRBV29-1,TRBD1,.,TGCAGCGTGAGGGGACAGGGAGGAACCGGGGAGCTGTTTTTT,CSVRGQGGTGELFF
TRBJ2-2,TRBV10-3,TRBD1,.,TGTGCCATCAGTGAGTCCCGACAGGGGGCGAACACCGGGGAGCTGTTTTTT,CAISESRQGANTGELFF
TRBJ1-1,TRBV19,TRBD1,.,TGTGCCAGTAGTCCTCCTAGACAGGGATACGGGGACACTGAAGCTTTCTTT,CASSPPRQGYGDTEAFF
TRBJ1-4,TRBV5-6,TRBD1,.,TGTGCCAGCAGTTTGGCGGCCGGACAGGGGGAGGAAAAACTGTTTTTT,CASSLAAGQGEEKLFF
TRBJ1-1,TRBV11-2,TRBD1,.,TGTGCCAGCAGCTTTGACAGGGGTAACACTGAAGCTTTCTTT,CASSFDRGNTEAFF
TRBJ2-5,TRBV5-5,.,.,TGTGCCAGCAGCTTGGGGGGGACCGAAGAGACCCAGTACTTC,CASSLGGTEETQYF
TRBJ2-5,TRBV28,TRBD2,.,TGTGCCAGCAGTCCCCAAGGGACTAGCGGAAAAGAGACCCAGTACTTC,CASSPQGTSGKETQYF
TRBJ2-5,TRBV7-7,TRBD2,.,TGTGCTAGCAGCTTAGGACTAGCGGGGGGGCTACAAGAGACCCAGTACTTC,CASSLGLAGGLQETQYF
TRBJ1-2,TRBV2,.,.,TGTGCCAGCAGTGTTCCTCGGGGGTCGGAATCGGGAGGTGGCTACACCTTC,CASSVPRGSESGGGYTF
TRBJ1-1,TRBV7-2,.,.,TGTGCCAGCAGAACCAGCGGACACCTAGGGGGTACTGAAGCTTTCTTT,CASRTSGHLGGTEAFF
TRBJ2-7,TRBV2,.,few,TGTGCCAGCAGTGAAGTGGGTGACGAGCAGTACTTC,CASSEVGDEQYF
TRBJ1-3,TRBV6-5,.,.,TGTGCCAGCAGGAAGGGTGGTGGAAACACCATATATTTT,CASRKGGGNTIYF
TRBJ2-7,TRBV5-4,TRBD1,.,TGTGCCAGCAGCCGCCGGGACAGCCGTTACGAGCAGTACTTC,CASSRRDSRYEQYF
TRBJ2-5,TRBV9,.,once,TGTGCCAGCAGCGTAGATTCTAGCTTCCTGGAGACCCAGTACTTC,CASSVDSSFLETQYF
TRBJ2-7,TRBV18,TRBD1,.,TGTGCCAGCTCTCCAATCCCGGACAGGGGTGTCGAGCAGTACTTC,CASSPIPDRGVEQYF
TRBJ1-3,TRBV5-1,.,.,TGCGCCAGCAGCCCGGATGGGTGGGGGGCCTCTGGAAACACCATATATTTT,CASSPDGWGASGNTIYF
TRBJ2-7,TRBV10-2,.,.,TGCGCCAGCAGTGACTCCTACGAGCAGTACTTC,CASSDSYEQYF
TRBJ2-7,TRBV6-6,.,.,TGTGCCAGCAGTCTCAGGGTTGGTGCCGAGCAGTACTTC,CASSLRVGAEQYF
TRBJ1-2,TRBV27,TRBD1,few,TGTGCCAGCACAGGTTACGGACAGGGCAATGGCTACACCTTC,CASTGYGQGNGYTF
TRBJ2-3,TRBV9,.,once,TGTGCCAGCAGCTTCCCCGGACTTTCAGATACGCAGTATTTT,CASSFPGLSDTQYF
TRBJ1-2,TRBV7-8,TRBD1,.,TGTGCCAGCAGCGGAGGACTGCTCCCGGGACAGGGGAGGGGTGGCTACACCTTC,CASSGGLLPGQGRGGYTF
TRBJ2-7,TRBV7-9,TRBD2,.,TGTGCCAGCAGCTTACTAGCGGGAGAGGGTGAGCAGTACTTC,CASSLLAGEGEQYF
TRBJ2-7,TRBV5-1,TRBD2,once,TGCGCCAGCAGCCCTGGGACTAGCGGGGGGCGGAGAAACTACGAGCAGTACTTC,CASSPGTSGGRRNYEQYF
TRBJ1-4,TRBV4-2,.,.,TGTGCCAGCAGCCAAGAAAGAACGGCTAATAATGAAAAACTGTTTTTT,CASSQERTANNEKLFF
TRBJ2-1,TRBV6-4,.,.,TGTGCCAGCAGTGACGCCGGGGCATCCATGGATGAGCAGTTCTTC,CASSDAGASMDEQFF
TRBJ2-2,TRBV2,TRBD2,.,TGTGCCAGCAGTGAGCTTAGCGGGGGACTCAACACCGGGGAGCTGTTTTTT,CASSELSGGLNTGELFF
TRBJ1-1,TRBV27,.,.,TGTGCCAGCAGTTGGATCTTGAACACTGAAGCTTTCTTT,CASSWILNTEAFF
TRBJ2-7,TRBV12-5,.,.,TGTGCTAGTGGTTTGGTACTCGGCTACGAGCAGTACTTC,CASGLVLGYEQYF
TRBJ1-2,TRBV5-1,.,.,TGCGCCAGCAGCTTCAAGGGGTATAACGATGGCTACACCTTC,CASSFKGYNDGYTF
TRBJ2-7,TRBV29-1,.,.,TGCAGCGTCTACCTGGACAGCTACGAGCAGTACTTC,CSVYLDSYEQYF
TRBJ1-5,TRBV6-1,.,.,TGTGCCAGCAGTGAAGGGCAGGGGAGTCAGCCCCAGCATTTT,CASSEGQGSQPQHF
TRBJ1-5,TRBV6-6,TRBD1,.,TGTGCCAGCAGTTTCACAGGGGACCAGCCCCAGCATTTT,CASSFTGDQPQHF
TRBJ2-1,TRBV5-5,.,.,TGTGCCAGCAGCCTACAGACAGTTAGCTCCTACAATGAGCAGTTCTTC,CASSLQTVSSYNEQFF
TRBJ2-3,TRBV6-1,TRBD2,few,TGTGCCAGCAGCCAAGCGGCGGGGGGGCCAGATACGCAGTATTTT,CASSQAAGGPDTQYF
TRBJ2-7,TRBV11-2,TRBD2,.,TGTGCCAGCAGCTTAGATTCAACTAGCGGGATTTTCAGCTCCTACGAGCAGTACTTC,CASSLDSTSGIFSSYEQYF
TRBJ2-5,TRBV2,.,.,TGTGCCAGCAGAGGGGACCAAGAGACCCAGTACTTC,CASRGDQETQYF
TRBJ2-6,TRBV27,.,.,TGTGCCAGCATGAGCTCTGGGGCCAACGTCCTGACTTTC,CASMSSGANVLTF
TRBJ2-7,TRBV7-2,TRBD2,.,TGTGCCAGCAGATACACTGGGACTAGCGGGGGATACTACGAGCAGTACTTC,CASRYTGTSGGYYEQYF
TRBJ1-4,TRBV5-6,TRBD1,.,TGTGCCAGCACTAGGGGGCCTACTAATGAAAAACTGTTTTTT,CASTRGPTNEKLFF